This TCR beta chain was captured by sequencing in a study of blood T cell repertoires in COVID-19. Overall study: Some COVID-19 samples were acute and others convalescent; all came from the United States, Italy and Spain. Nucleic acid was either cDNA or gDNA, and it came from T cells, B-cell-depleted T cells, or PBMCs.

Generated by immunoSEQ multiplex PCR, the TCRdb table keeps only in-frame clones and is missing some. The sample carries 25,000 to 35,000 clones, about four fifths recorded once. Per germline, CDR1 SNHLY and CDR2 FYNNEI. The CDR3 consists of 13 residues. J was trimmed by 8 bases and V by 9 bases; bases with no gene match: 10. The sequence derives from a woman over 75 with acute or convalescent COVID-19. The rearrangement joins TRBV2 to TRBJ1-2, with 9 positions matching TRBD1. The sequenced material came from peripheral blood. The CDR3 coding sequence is TGTGCCAGTCATGGGGACAGGGATTACGGCTACACCTTC. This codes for CASHGDRDYGYTF.